One sample yielded the 11 T cell receptor beta chains listed below, sequenced in a study of blood T cell repertoires in COVID-19. Sequenced by immunoSEQ multiplex PCR; TCRdb stores in-frame clones only, minus some. The data hold roughly 34,000 clones, with about 80% observed a single time. The specimen was peripheral blood. Receptors originate from a woman between 65 and 79 years old with acute or convalescent COVID-19.

This clone was recorded once. The CDR3 DNA reads as TGTGCCAGCAGTTTATACGGGGGGCCAAACACCGGGGAGCTGTTTTTT. Amino acids: CASSLYGGPNTGELFF. The V call is TRBV2, the J call TRBJ2-2; D perhaps matches TRBD2 (7 bases). The CDR3 runs 16 residues. V was cut by 5 bases and J by 2 bases, with 15 bases left in between. Germline loops: CDR1 SNHLY, CDR2 FYNNEI.

The sample holds a few counts of this clone. The chain carries TRBV20-1 and TRBJ2-7; D possibly corresponds to TRBD2 (6 bases). CDR3 length equals 10 residues. The V gene's germline CDR1 is DFQATT and CDR2 SNEGSKA (reference sequence). Trimming took off 6 bases at V and 5 bases at J, with 8 bases between the two ends. The CDR3 DNA follows: TGCAGTGCCGCGGGACACGAGCAGTACTTC. It codes for CSAAGHEQYF.

The chain is built from TRBV29-1 and TRBJ1-2; unclear D gene. Germline V gene sequence: CDR1 SQVTM, CDR2 ANQGSEA. The ends were cut back, 7 bases at V and 6 bases at J, with 12 bases in the middle. The CDR3 consists of 11 residues. The CDR3, as DNA: TGCAGCGGGTTTGATAGTAATGGCTACACCTTC. Amino acids: CSGFDSNGYTF.

This chain joins TRBV4-1 and TRBJ2-7; perhaps TRBD2 as D (6 bases). This CDR3 has 13 residues. The germline V gene encodes CDR1 MGHRA and CDR2 YSYEKL. V lost 1 base and J lost 7, with 11 bases in between. CDR3 residues: CASSQGRGVEQYF. The CDR3 nucleotides read TGCGCCAGCAGCCAAGGTCGCGGGGTTGAGCAGTACTTC.

The J gene is TRBJ2-5, the V gene TRBV29-1, with 7 positions matching TRBD1. The CDR3 length is 12 residues. Trimming at V came to 7 bases and at J to 2 bases, leaving 4 bases not matched to a gene. Germline V lookup: CDR1 SQVTM, CDR2 ANQGSEA. CDR3 protein: CSAGQIQETQYF. The CDR3 DNA follows: TGCAGCGCGGGACAGATTCAAGAGACCCAGTACTTC.

The V call is TRBV29-1, the J call TRBJ2-3; 9 nucleotides align to TRBD2. The CDR3 totals 15 residues. J gave up 1 base and V 3 bases, and 5 bases lay outside the gene matches. CDR1 and CDR2 (germline): SQVTM, ANQGSEA. For the CDR3, the DNA is TGCAGCGTTGAGGATGCTAGCGGGGGCACAGATACGCAGTATTTT. Translated, it gives CSVEDASGGTDTQYF.

The chain employs TRBV11-3 and TRBJ2-5; TRBD1 might be the D (5 bases). Trimming left V 1 base short and J 1 base short, with 7 bases between. Germline CDR1 reads SGHNT; CDR2 reads YENEEA. This CDR3 contains 14 residues. This CDR3 is CASSLGGSQETQYF. CDR3 sequence (DNA): TGTGCCAGCAGCTTAGGGGGCAGCCAAGAGACCCAGTACTTC.

This rearrangement joins TRBV6-2 or TRBV6-3 to TRBJ1-2; 7 positions match TRBD1. The germline CDR1 and CDR2 sequences are MNHEY and SVGEGT. This CDR3 is 15 amino acids long. J lost 3 bases, V lost 5 bases, and 9 bases had no gene match. The CDR3 DNA sequence: TGTGCCAGCAGTCCCTGGGCCGGGACAGACTATGGCTACACCTTC. This sequence encodes CASSPWAGTDYGYTF.

The chain joins TRBV7-9 to TRBJ2-2, with D possibly TRBD1 on 6 matching bases. This CDR3 has 17 amino acids. Germline V gene lookup returns CDR1 SEHNR and CDR2 FQNEAQ (reference sequence). Trimming removed 2 bases from V and 0 bases from J, with 13 bases in between. The CDR3 DNA follows: TGTGCCAGCAGCTTACCTCGGACAGCCGCGAACACCGGGGAGCTGTTTTTT. Translated, it gives CASSLPRTAANTGELFF.

The chain couples TRBV6-1 to TRBJ2-7, with no clear D. The CDR3 contains 15 residues. V was shortened by 1 base and J by 1 base, with 11 bases between the two germline ends. Germline V gives CDR1 MNHNS, CDR2 SASEGT. CDR3 sequence: CASSEGRRSSYEQYF. The CDR3 DNA reads TGTGCCAGCAGTGAAGGACGACGGAGTTCCTACGAGCAGTACTTC.

This clone has only one observation. The chain uses TRBV3-1 (or the pseudogene TRBV3-2) and TRBJ2-1, with 11 bases lining up with TRBD2. The V gene end was trimmed by 5 bases and the J gene end by 3 bases; junction bases not matched to a gene: 6. The CDR3 has 16 residues. Germline V lookup: CDR1 LGHDT, CDR2 YNNKEL (reference sequence). In nucleotides, the CDR3 is TGTGCCAGCAGCATTAGCGGGAGGGGTTTCTACAATGAGCAGTTCTTC. Translated: CASSISGRGFYNEQFF.